The rows below give T cell receptor beta chains drawn from one sample of a study of blood T cell repertoires in COVID-19. Data came from immunoSEQ multiplex PCR; TCRdb stores just in-frame clones and leaves some out. The table records around 280,000 clones, 90% of them present only once. Sequencing used PBMCs or T cells enriched from blood (not recorded which). The receptors were gathered from a woman between 18 and 29 years old with acute COVID-19. Each CDR3 is given with its conserved first and last residue. D genes are given only for firm matches. Size is omitted from some rows. Given values are once, few, many or a class for expanded clones.

d_call	clone_size	j_call	v_call	cdr3_aa	cdr3_nt
NA	NA	TRBJ2-2	TRBV15	CATRQNTGELFF	TGTGCCACACGACAAAACACCGGGGAGCTGTTTTTT
TRBD1	NA	TRBJ1-5	TRBV5-4	CASSWTAGGVMGNQPQHF	TGTGCCAGCAGCTGGACCGCAGGGGGCGTGATGGGCAATCAGCCCCAGCATTTT
TRBD1	once	TRBJ1-5	TRBV28	CASRGTGRPNSNQPQHF	TGTGCCAGCCGCGGGACAGGGAGACCAAATAGCAATCAGCCCCAGCATTTT
TRBD1	NA	TRBJ1-3	TRBV7-8	CASSRRGGTGVGNTIYF	TGTGCCAGCAGCCGGCGAGGCGGGACAGGGGTTGGAAACACCATATATTTT
TRBD1	NA	TRBJ2-3	TRBV6-5	CASGGQGADTQYF	TGTGCCAGCGGGGGACAGGGCGCAGATACGCAGTATTTT
TRBD2	NA	TRBJ2-1	TRBV7-7	CASSSGLAGVNEQFF	TGTGCTAGCAGCTCGGGACTAGCGGGGGTCAATGAGCAGTTCTTC
TRBD1	NA	TRBJ2-3	TRBV6-5	CASSSGTVIADTQYF	TGTGCCAGCAGTTCTGGGACAGTTATCGCAGATACGCAGTATTTT
NA	NA	TRBJ2-2	TRBV5-1	CASMARAPGTGELFF	TGCGCCAGCATGGCCCGGGCCCCGGGGACCGGGGAGCTGTTTTTT
NA	NA	TRBJ1-1	TRBV30	CAWSVLTAEAFF	TGTGCCTGGAGTGTATTGACAGCTGAAGCTTTCTTT
TRBD2	many	TRBJ2-3	TRBV6-5	CASRRLAGPTDTQYF	TGTGCCAGCAGGAGACTAGCGGGACCCACAGATACGCAGTATTTT
NA	NA	TRBJ1-5	TRBV27	CASRAGGQNQPQHF	TGTGCCAGCCGTGCCGGGGGTCAAAATCAGCCCCAGCATTTT
TRBD2	once	TRBJ2-1	TRBV19	CASSTLAGAGNEQFF	TGTGCCAGTAGTACGCTAGCGGGAGCGGGGAATGAGCAGTTCTTC
TRBD2	NA	TRBJ2-1	TRBV29-1	CSVDVAGGRTGNEQFF	TGCAGCGTTGATGTGGCGGGAGGCAGGACGGGGAATGAGCAGTTCTTC
TRBD1	NA	TRBJ1-5	TRBV18	CASSPSGTGQPQHF	TGTGCCAGCTCACCCTCCGGGACAGGGCAGCCCCAGCATTTT
NA	NA	TRBJ2-5	TRBV9	CASSGDNQKETQYF	TGTGCCAGCAGCGGGGACAACCAAAAGGAGACCCAGTACTTC
NA	NA	TRBJ1-5	TRBV4-3	CASSQDLADYQPQHF	TGCGCCAGCAGCCAAGATCTGGCAGACTATCAGCCCCAGCATTTT
TRBD1	NA	TRBJ1-1	TRBV19	CASSITRQGNTEAFF	TGTGCCAGTAGTATCACTCGACAGGGGAACACTGAAGCTTTCTTT
TRBD1	NA	TRBJ2-1	TRBV4-3	CASSQGTGLYNEQFF	TGCGCCAGCAGCCAAGGGACAGGGCTTTACAATGAGCAGTTCTTC
NA	NA	TRBJ2-7	TRBV27	CASSSPRHGKVYEQYF	TGTGCCAGCAGTTCCCCCCGACACGGTAAAGTCTACGAGCAGTACTTC
NA	NA	TRBJ1-2	TRBV2	CASSLQGQRNGYTF	TGTGCCAGCAGCCTACAAGGACAGAGGAATGGCTACACCTTC
NA	once	TRBJ2-4	TRBV15	CATSRPAGFRSKNIQYF	TGTGCCACCAGCAGACCCGCAGGGTTTCGTAGCAAAAACATTCAGTACTTC
NA	few	TRBJ2-1	TRBV6-5	CASTPDSTNEQFF	TGTGCCAGCACCCCCGACTCCACCAATGAGCAGTTCTTC
NA	NA	TRBJ1-2	TRBV12-3/TRBV12-4	CASRRGGHGYTF	TGTGCCAGCAGGCGCGGGGGCCATGGCTACACCTTC
TRBD2	NA	TRBJ2-7	TRBV2	CASRSYMAGAYEQYF	TGTGCCAGCAGATCTTATATGGCGGGAGCCTACGAGCAGTACTTC
NA	NA	TRBJ2-3	TRBV21-1	CASSKSAGTGGRTDTQYF	TGTGCCAGCAGCAAGTCTGCGGGGACAGGGGGTAGGACAGATACGCAGTATTTT
TRBD1	NA	TRBJ2-6	TRBV2	CASRRAGGFSGANVLTF	TGTGCCAGCAGGAGAGCAGGGGGCTTCTCTGGGGCCAACGTCCTGACTTTC
NA	NA	TRBJ1-5	TRBV28	CATKQLSNQPQHF	TGTGCCACCAAACAGCTTAGCAATCAGCCCCAGCATTTT
NA	few	TRBJ1-1	TRBV7-9	CASSFGVGRVIGNTEAFF	TGTGCCAGCAGCTTTGGTGTGGGCAGGGTTATCGGAAACACTGAAGCTTTCTTT
NA	NA	TRBJ1-5	TRBV18	CASSPTGNQPQHF	TGTGCCAGCTCACCGACGGGAAATCAGCCCCAGCATTTT
TRBD1	NA	TRBJ1-5	TRBV12-3/TRBV12-4	CASKQGNQPQHF	TGTGCCAGCAAACAGGGGAATCAGCCCCAGCATTTT
TRBD2	NA	TRBJ2-1	TRBV6-6	CASSYLLAGEANEQFF	TGTGCCAGCAGTTACTTGCTAGCGGGAGAGGCGAATGAGCAGTTCTTC
TRBD2	NA	TRBJ2-1	TRBV7-6	CASSPTSGSFYNEQFF	TGTGCCAGCAGCCCAACTAGCGGGAGTTTTTACAATGAGCAGTTCTTC
TRBD2	NA	TRBJ2-1	TRBV29-1	CSVGSTSGRYNEQFF	TGCAGCGTTGGTTCCACTAGCGGGAGGTACAATGAGCAGTTCTTC
NA	NA	TRBJ1-2	TRBV9	CASSGQTYTF	TGTGCCAGCAGCGGACAGACCTACACCTTC
NA	NA	TRBJ1-1	TRBV29-1	CSVLRDFGVNTEAFF	TGCAGCGTTTTAAGGGACTTCGGGGTGAACACTGAAGCTTTCTTT
NA	NA	TRBJ2-3	TRBV11-2	CASSQTGGLSDTQYF	TGTGCCAGCAGCCAGACCGGGGGACTCTCGGATACGCAGTATTTT
TRBD2	NA	TRBJ2-1	TRBV7-9	CASSFGLAGARNEQFF	TGTGCCAGCAGCTTCGGCCTAGCGGGAGCACGGAATGAGCAGTTCTTC
NA	NA	TRBJ1-5	TRBV28	CASSILNQPQHF	TGTGCCAGCAGTATCCTCAATCAGCCCCAGCATTTT
NA	NA	TRBJ2-3	TRBV30	CAWTPVSTDTQYF	TGTGCCTGGACCCCAGTTAGCACAGATACGCAGTATTTT
TRBD2	once	TRBJ2-1	TRBV29-1	CSLKWTSGYNEQFF	TGCAGCTTGAAATGGACTAGCGGATACAATGAGCAGTTCTTC
NA	NA	TRBJ2-5	TRBV7-9	CASSLLRLELGLETQYF	TGTGCCAGCAGCTTACTGCGTCTCGAACTAGGTCTGGAGACCCAGTACTTC
NA	NA	TRBJ2-1	TRBV5-6	CASRRGTNTYNEQFF	TGTGCCAGCAGAAGGGGGACAAATACCTACAATGAGCAGTTCTTC
NA	NA	TRBJ1-5	TRBV6-2/TRBV6-3	CASSSLGLARQPQHF	TGTGCCAGCAGTTCCCTGGGCCTTGCCAGGCAGCCCCAGCATTTT
NA	NA	TRBJ2-7	TRBV7-9	CASSSDPGTLIYEQYF	TGTGCCAGCAGCTCCGACCCCGGGACTCTTATCTACGAGCAGTACTTC
NA	NA	TRBJ1-2	TRBV6-6	CASSYMGGGYTF	TGTGCCAGCAGTTATATGGGGGGAGGCTACACCTTC
TRBD2	few	TRBJ2-1	TRBV28	CASSLAGGGNEQFF	TGTGCCAGCAGCCTAGCGGGAGGTGGCAATGAGCAGTTCTTC
TRBD1	NA	TRBJ2-7	TRBV27	CASSKYRGPYEQYF	TGTGCCAGCAGTAAATACAGGGGACCCTACGAGCAGTACTTC
TRBD2	NA	TRBJ2-2	TRBV29-1	CSVSPTSGSATGELFF	TGCAGCGTCTCACCGACTAGCGGGAGTGCTACCGGGGAGCTGTTTTTT
TRBD1	NA	TRBJ1-5	TRBV12-3/TRBV12-4	CATRQGIYQPQHF	TGTGCCACAAGACAGGGGATTTATCAGCCCCAGCATTTT
TRBD1	NA	TRBJ2-7	TRBV14	CASSRDRVGYEQYF	TGTGCCAGCAGCAGGGACAGGGTCGGCTACGAGCAGTACTTC
TRBD2	NA	TRBJ2-7	TRBV5-4	CASSPTSGTREQYF	TGTGCCAGCAGCCCGACTAGCGGCACGAGGGAGCAGTACTTC
NA	NA	TRBJ2-5	TRBV5-1	CASSRSQETQYF	TGCGCCAGCAGCCGGTCTCAAGAGACCCAGTACTTC
NA	NA	TRBJ2-1	TRBV28	CASRPAGSFYNEQFF	TGTGCCAGCAGACCCGCGGGATCCTTTTACAATGAGCAGTTCTTC
TRBD1	NA	TRBJ2-7	TRBV18	CASSLNRGSYEQYF	TGTGCCAGCTCTCTAAACAGGGGTTCCTACGAGCAGTACTTC
NA	NA	TRBJ1-6	TRBV5-1	CASSLQGVDSPLHF	TGCGCCAGCAGCTTGCAGGGTGTAGATTCACCCCTCCACTTT
NA	NA	TRBJ1-5	TRBV30	CAWNDRGVIQPQHF	TGTGCCTGGAATGATCGGGGAGTGATTCAGCCCCAGCATTTT
NA	once	TRBJ1-5	TRBV21-1	CASSPMDRGPRNSNQPQHF	TGTGCCAGCAGCCCCATGGACAGAGGCCCCAGAAATAGCAATCAGCCCCAGCATTTT
NA	NA	TRBJ2-2	TRBV19	CASSRPPGQSTGELFF	TGTGCCAGTAGTAGGCCCCCTGGACAGAGCACCGGGGAGCTGTTTTTT
TRBD1	NA	TRBJ1-1	TRBV10-3	CAISESTWTGGLNTEAFF	TGTGCCATCAGTGAGTCGACATGGACAGGGGGCCTGAACACTGAAGCTTTCTTT
NA	NA	TRBJ1-1	TRBV10-3	CAISERDYTEAFF	TGTGCCATCAGTGAGAGGGACTACACTGAAGCTTTCTTT